Listed here are 28 T cell receptor beta chains from one sample, sequenced in a study of blood T cell repertoires in COVID-19. Profiling relied on immunoSEQ multiplex PCR, and the TCRdb table lists in-frame clones only, not all of them. Seen here are 250,000 to 350,000 clones, 75% to 90% observed once, and the top ten hold around 4.5%. Material: PBMCs or T cells enriched from blood (not recorded which). The source is a woman under 40 who had recovered from COVID-19.

This clone occurred once. The gene calls are TRBV6-5 and TRBJ2-5; D possibly corresponds to TRBD2 (5 bases). This CDR3 contains 16 residues. CDR1 is MNHEY and CDR2 is SVGAGI in the germline V gene. V shed 3 bases and J shed 5 bases, with 19 bases lying between them. The DNA for the CDR3 is TGTGCCAGCAGTTATCTCGGCCGGGAAGCTGGGGAGACCCAGTACTTC. This codes for CASSYLGREAGETQYF.

The J gene is TRBJ2-5, the V gene TRBV10-3; TRBD1 agrees at 10 bases. This CDR3 region has 13 residues. CDR1 and CDR2 from the germline V gene are ENHRY and SYGVKD. V gave up 11 bases and J gave up 3 bases; unmatched junction bases: 6. CDR3 DNA sequence: TGTGCCGTGACAGGGGGCGCGGAAGAGACCCAGTACTTC. This encodes CAVTGGAEETQYF.

The V call is TRBV13, the J call TRBJ2-1; TRBD1 is a possible D gene (6 bases). The CDR3 has 14 amino acids. The V end was cut by 1 base, the J end by 9 bases, with 13 bases between. The germline CDR1 and CDR2 sequences are PRHDT and FYEKMQ (reference sequence). CDR3 loop: CASSLDTGYGEQFF. DNA for the CDR3: TGTGCCAGCAGCTTAGATACAGGGTATGGTGAGCAGTTCTTC.

The chain couples TRBV3-1 (or the pseudogene TRBV3-2) to TRBJ1-4; D is possibly TRBD1 (6 bases). Deletions cut 3 bases from V and 4 bases from J, with 12 bases between. Germline CDR1 reads LGHDT; CDR2 reads YNNKEL (reference sequence). CDR3 size: 15 residues. Here the CDR3 DNA reads TGTGCCAGCAGCCACTACGGACAGTTTAATGAAAAACTGTTTTTT. It translates to CASSHYGQFNEKLFF.

The chain uses TRBV6-5 and TRBJ1-2, with 7 bases identical to TRBD1. CDR1 and CDR2 (germline): MNHEY, SVGAGI. This CDR3 spans 14 amino acids. The V segment lost 9 bases and the J segment 4 bases; nucleotides outside the gene matches: 11. The CDR3 reads CASRQGGGGYGYTF. The DNA of the CDR3 is TGTGCCAGTCGACAGGGAGGAGGAGGCTATGGCTACACCTTC.

V and J are TRBV2 and TRBJ1-6, with TRBD1 matching over 8 bases. After removal of 5 bases from V and 10 bases from J, the junction contained 7 bases not matched to a gene. This CDR3 has 14 residues. The germline V gene has CDR1 SNHLY and CDR2 FYNNEI. The CDR3 DNA sequence: TGTGCCAGCAGTCTGGACAGGGTGGACTCACCCCTCCACTTT. Protein: CASSLDRVDSPLHF.

The CDR3 sequence: CASSRTSGEQYF. As DNA, the CDR3 is TGTGCCAGCAGTAGGACTAGCGGCGAGCAGTACTTC. The chain uses TRBV12-3 or TRBV12-4 and TRBJ2-7; 10 positions agree with TRBD2. The CDR3 consists of 12 residues. V trimming: 5 bases; J trimming: 6 bases; junction bases outside the gene matches: 1.

CDR3 nucleotides: TGTGCCAGCAGCCGGACAGGGGGACCTTCACCCCTCCACTTT. Protein sequence: CASSRTGGPSPLHF. The chain has TRBV27 and TRBJ1-6, with 10 bases aligning to TRBD1. The V and J ends lost 6 bases and 9 bases, in that order; junction bases with no gene match: 5. The CDR3 length is 14 residues. CDR1 is MNHEY and CDR2 is SMNVEV in the germline V gene (reference sequence).

The chain has TRBV19 and TRBJ1-4; 10 nucleotides match TRBD1. The CDR3 is made up of 15 amino acids. Germline CDR1 reads LNHDA; CDR2 reads SQIVND (reference sequence). The V segment lost 7 bases and the J segment 0 bases; nucleotides outside the gene matches: 2. The CDR3 region is CASKDRGTTNEKLFF. The CDR3 coding sequence is TGTGCCAGTAAGGACAGGGGGACAACTAATGAAAAACTGTTTTTT.

The genes are TRBV18 and TRBJ1-1, with D maybe TRBD1 (6 bases). Trimming removed 5 bases from V and 6 bases from J, with 19 bases in between. CDR1 and CDR2 from the germline V gene are KGHSH and LQKENI. There are 15 residues in the CDR3. CDR3 DNA: TGTGCCAGCTCAGCCCCAACAGGGAACGCGGCTGAAGCTTTCTTT. This encodes CASSAPTGNAAEAFF.

This chain uses TRBV3-1 (or the pseudogene TRBV3-2) with TRBJ1-1, with D perhaps TRBD1 (5 bases). Trimming took off 5 bases at V and 3 bases at J, with 31 bases between the two ends. Germline V gene sequence: CDR1 LGHDT, CDR2 YNNKEL (reference sequence). This CDR3 has 20 amino acids. CDR3 amino acids: CASSGPLPGLFRLKDTEAFF. Written as DNA, the CDR3 is TGTGCCAGCAGCGGCCCACTTCCGGGACTTTTTAGACTCAAGGACACTGAAGCTTTCTTT.

CDR3 in amino acids: CATSRDDRDNEQFF. CDR3 nucleotide sequence: TGTGCCACCAGCAGAGATGACAGGGATAATGAGCAGTTCTTC. The chain joins TRBV15 to TRBJ2-1; TRBD1 matches 7 bases. The J segment lost 7 bases and the V segment lost 0 bases, leaving 3 bases of the junction unmatched. CDR3 length: 14 residues. The germline gives CDR1 LNHNV, CDR2 YYDKDF (reference sequence).

The chain uses TRBV11-2 and TRBJ2-1, with TRBD2 identical over 7 bases. CDR3 length: 16 residues. Germline V gene data show CDR1 as SGHAT and CDR2 as FQNNGV. V shed 5 bases, J shed 3 bases, and the junction held 10 bases outside the gene matches. This CDR3 reads CASSRGSTWLYNEQFF. The DNA of the CDR3 is TGTGCCAGCAGCCGCGGGAGCACCTGGCTCTACAATGAGCAGTTCTTC.

The rearrangement uses TRBV10-1 and TRBJ1-6, with 7 bases fitting TRBD1. The V gene end was trimmed by 10 bases and the J gene end by 7 bases; junction bases not matched to a gene: 7. The CDR3 loop spans 13 amino acids. The V gene's germline CDR1 is WNHNN and CDR2 SYGVQD (reference sequence). CDR3 loop: CATAGQRNSPLHF. CDR3 nucleotide sequence: TGCGCCACCGCGGGACAGAGAAATTCACCCCTCCACTTT.

The chain joins TRBV7-9 to TRBJ2-1; 7 bases align to TRBD1. V was pared by 5 bases and J by 4 bases, with 5 bases of the junction left unmatched. Germline CDR1 and CDR2: SEHNR and FQNEAQ (reference sequence). The CDR3 spans 14 residues. CDR3 loop: CASSQGQAYNEQFF. The CDR3 region has the DNA TGTGCCAGCAGCCAAGGACAGGCGTACAATGAGCAGTTCTTC.

Concerning this clone: One end of the junction varies from germline; a read error may be responsible. The rearrangement joins TRBV15 to TRBJ2-2; D call uncertain. CDR3 size: 13 residues. Germline loops: CDR1 LNHNV, CDR2 YYDKDF (reference sequence). The CDR3 here is CATGRGSIKELFF. The CDR3 DNA reads TGTGCCACCGGCAGAGGTAGCATTAAGGAGCTGTTTTTT.

This clone occurred once. V and J are TRBV2 and TRBJ2-7; D is ambiguous. The germline V gene encodes CDR1 SNHLY and CDR2 FYNNEI. The CDR3 totals 13 residues. The germline V and J ends were trimmed by 6 bases and 2 bases, with 11 bases remaining between them. CDR3 nucleotides: TGTGCCAGCAGGAACACCGCGGCCTACGAGCAGTACTTC. Translating gives CASRNTAAYEQYF.

In this sample, this clone turned up once. The chain uses TRBV6-5 and TRBJ2-5, with D tentatively TRBD2 (5 bases). In germline, CDR1 is MNHEY, CDR2 SVGAGI. V lost 0 bases to trimming and J lost 10 bases, with 15 bases between them. The CDR3 has 14 amino acids. The CDR3 protein is CASSYSAGTGFQYF. The CDR3 DNA reads TGTGCCAGCAGTTACTCGGCAGGCACGGGATTCCAGTACTTC.

The chain recombines TRBV30 with TRBJ2-7; no clear D. This CDR3 has 13 amino acids. V lost 2 bases and J lost 2, with 10 bases in between. The germline V gene encodes CDR1 GTSNPN and CDR2 SVGIG (reference sequence). The CDR3 nucleotides are TGTGCCTGGAGTCTGACTGGAGCCTACGAGCAGTACTTC. Protein sequence: CAWSLTGAYEQYF. The entire variable domain, with the rest obtained from reference TRBV30 and TRBJ2-7, is as follows: SQTIHQWPATLVQPVGSPLSLECTVEGTSNPNLYWYRQAAGRGLQLLFYSVGIGQISSEVPQNLSASRPQDRQFILSSKKLLLSDSGFYLCAWSLTGAYEQYFGPGTRLTVT.

The rearrangement uses TRBV10-3 and TRBJ2-2; D is unclear. The CDR3 has 14 amino acids. Trimming cost V 6 bases and J 2 bases, with 10 bases left between them. CDR1 ENHRY and CDR2 SYGVKD come from the germline V gene. CDR3 region: CAISGFSNTGELFF. The CDR3 region has the DNA TGTGCCATCAGCGGGTTCTCAAACACCGGGGAGCTGTTTTTT.

The rearrangement uses TRBV24-1 and TRBJ2-5; TRBD1 matches at 7 bases. Losses at the gene ends were 3 bases for V and 5 bases for J; bases not matched to a gene: 14. CDR3 length equals 17 residues. Germline V gene data show CDR1 as KGHDR and CDR2 as SFDVKD. Here the CDR3 DNA reads TGTGCCACCAGTGATCGAATAAGGGGGCATGGTTACGAGACCCAGTACTTC. Translating it yields CATSDRIRGHGYETQYF.

The chain has TRBV10-1 and TRBJ2-1, with D perhaps TRBD2 (5 bases). CDR1 is WNHNN and CDR2 is SYGVQD in the germline V gene (reference sequence). The CDR3 spans 17 residues. Trimming took 2 bases from V and 8 from J, leaving 22 bases between them. The CDR3 nucleotides read TGCGCCAGCAGTGAGCGGGTAGGAGGACCTGAAAAGGATGAGCAGTTCTTC. It yields the protein CASSERVGGPEKDEQFF.

This clone was observed a handful of times. V and J are TRBV27 and TRBJ2-7, with 7 bases aligning to TRBD2. The ends lost 4 bases at V and 2 bases at J; junction bases unmatched: 8. The germline CDR1 and CDR2 sequences are MNHEY and SMNVEV (reference sequence). The CDR3 runs 15 residues. The CDR3 nucleotides read TGTGCCAGCAGTTCCCCGTGGGAGGGAGCCTACGAGCAGTACTTC. It translates to CASSSPWEGAYEQYF.

This sequence joins TRBV2 and TRBJ1-1; D gene unclear. This CDR3 has 14 residues. From germline, CDR1 is SNHLY and CDR2 FYNNEI. The V end lost 5 bases, the J end lost 2 bases, and 12 bases lay between the germline ends. In DNA, the CDR3 is TGTGCCAGCAGTCAATCGCGGGGTAACACTGAAGCTTTCTTT. Amino acid sequence: CASSQSRGNTEAFF.

The rearrangement uses TRBV4-2 and TRBJ2-7; D is perhaps TRBD1 (5 bases). The germline V gene has CDR1 LGHNA and CDR2 YNFKEQ. The CDR3 contains 14 residues. V lost 7 bases, J lost 5 bases, and 18 bases lay in between. CDR3: CASTWTQGRDEQYF. The CDR3 nucleotides read TGTGCCAGCACATGGACCCAGGGAAGGGACGAGCAGTACTTC.

In this sample, this clone turned up a few times. The chain has TRBV7-9 and TRBJ2-4; possibly TRBD2 for D (6 bases). Trimming stripped 2 bases from V and 2 bases from J, with 13 bases between. The germline V gene has CDR1 SEHNR and CDR2 FQNEAQ (reference sequence). The CDR3 is 16 residues long. CDR3 region: CASSLNEGLTKNIQYF. The CDR3 nucleotides read TGTGCCAGCAGCTTAAATGAGGGACTTACCAAAAACATTCAGTACTTC.

The genes are TRBV5-1 and TRBJ1-1; no clear D. This CDR3 has 13 amino acids. Germline CDR1 SGHRS, CDR2 YFSETQ. V lost 0 bases, J lost 5 bases, and 8 bases lay in between. For the CDR3, the DNA is TGCGCCAGCAGCTTGGTGGTCGGGACTGAAGCTTTCTTT. Translated: CASSLVVGTEAFF.

The J gene is TRBJ2-3, the V gene TRBV6-4, with 7 positions matching TRBD1. Germline CDR1 and CDR2: MRHNA and SNTAGT. The CDR3 spans 15 residues. V was clipped by 6 bases and J by 0 bases; unmatched bases: 6. CDR3 sequence: CASSLTGASTDTQYF. DNA of the CDR3: TGTGCCAGCAGCCTTACAGGGGCTAGCACAGATACGCAGTATTTT.